This TCR beta chain was observed in a study of shared clonotypes between healthy human individuals. Deep was the level at which the assay was run. Repertoires were generated with immunoSEQ multiplex PCR, while TCRdb's copy carries only in-frame clones and drops some. The table includes 2.3 million or so clones, 85% to 95% detected once. Trimming left V 6 bases short and J 1 base short, with 12 bases between. Germline CDR1 reads WSHSY; CDR2 reads SAAADI. The CDR3 runs 15 residues. The clonotype was recovered from a man younger than 35 in good health. Some clones in this sample may be carry-over from other donors' samples. The sequenced sample consisted of naive CD4+ T cells from PBMCs. Subset reported: CD45RA+ positively selected. This chain connects TRBV10-2 to TRBJ2-2; no definite D call. The CDR3 sequence is CASRGGPLNTGELFF. The DNA for the CDR3 is TGCGCCAGCAGAGGTGGACCCCTGAACACCGGGGAGCTGTTTTTT.